Included here is one T cell receptor beta chain sequence, with context. The sample is drawn from a study of T-cell memory formation after mild COVID-19. V shed 4 bases, J shed 0 bases, and the junction held 11 bases outside the gene matches. This CDR3 is 18 amino acids long. Germline V CDR1 and CDR2: SEHNR, FQNEAQ (reference sequence). One entry per CDR3 protein, called by TCRdb with MiXCR from the 5' RACE reads. The profile covers roughly 500,000 distinct CDR3 sequences, with roughly 20% appearing a single time and approximately 12% taken by the ten largest. This TCR derives from an adult woman who had mild COVID-19 (a few samples of this study predate the infection). Cell type and time point are not known. The rearrangement links TRBV7-9 to TRBJ2-7; 11 bases are shared with TRBD2. Input material: PBMCs or a T cell subset sorted from them (not recorded which). CDR3 loop: CASSSPGSGRGASYEQYF. The CDR3 DNA is TGTGCCAGCAGCTCCCCGGGTAGCGGGAGGGGGGCCTCCTACGAGCAGTACTTC.